The table lists the clone carrying this T cell receptor (beta chain) with a few counts. Its antigen is still unknown. Assay used: immunoSEQ multiplex PCR; TCRdb lists only in-frame clones, some missing. The sample has 45,000 to 55,000 clones, roughly 84% seen once. This sample is drawn from a study of OX40 agonist ivuxolimab in advanced cancers. Whole-study results and caveats: Both blood CD4+ and CD8+ T cells showed clonal growth by week 6 at 0.1 to 3.0 mg/kg.

Trimming stripped 3 bases from V and 9 bases from J, with 21 bases between. The CDR3 extends over 15 amino acids. CDR1 is GTSNPN and CDR2 is SVGIG in the germline V gene (reference sequence). This receptor was taken from an adult with an advanced solid tumor such as melanoma, head and neck, liver or kidney cancer. The V call is TRBV30, the J call TRBJ1-5; D is possibly TRBD1 (6 bases). This specimen consisted of CD4+ or CD8+ T cells sorted from blood, obtained in a trial of the OX40 agonist ivuxolimab. CDR3 in amino acids: CAWSPRGRVNGPQHF. For the CDR3, the DNA is TGTGCCTGGAGCCCCAGGGGACGGGTGAATGGGCCCCAGCATTTT.